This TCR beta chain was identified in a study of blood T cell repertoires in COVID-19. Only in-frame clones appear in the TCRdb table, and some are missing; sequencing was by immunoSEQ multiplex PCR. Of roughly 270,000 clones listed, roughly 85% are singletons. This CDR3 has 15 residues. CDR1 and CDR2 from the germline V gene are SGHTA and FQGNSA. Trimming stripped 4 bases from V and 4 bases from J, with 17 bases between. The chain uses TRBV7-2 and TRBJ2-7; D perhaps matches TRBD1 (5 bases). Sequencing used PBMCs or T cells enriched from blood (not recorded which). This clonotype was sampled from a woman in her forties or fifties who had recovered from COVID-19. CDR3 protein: CASSSGHRGLYEQYF. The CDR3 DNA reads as TGTGCCAGCAGCTCCGGGCATAGGGGTCTATACGAGCAGTACTTC.